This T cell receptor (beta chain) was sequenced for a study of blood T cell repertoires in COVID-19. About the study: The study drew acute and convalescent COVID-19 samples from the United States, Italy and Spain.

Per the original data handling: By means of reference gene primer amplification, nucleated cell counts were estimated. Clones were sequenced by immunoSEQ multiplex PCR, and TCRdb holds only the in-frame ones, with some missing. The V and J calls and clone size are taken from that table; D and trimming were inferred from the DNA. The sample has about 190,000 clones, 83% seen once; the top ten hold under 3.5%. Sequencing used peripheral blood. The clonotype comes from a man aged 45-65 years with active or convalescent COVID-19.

This CDR3 is CASSLNRASYEQYF. Here the CDR3 DNA reads TGTGCCAGCAGCTTAAACAGGGCCTCCTACGAGCAGTACTTC. The chain uses TRBV7-2 and TRBJ2-7, with D maybe TRBD1 (6 bases). Trimming removed 2 bases from V and 0 bases from J, with 8 bases in between. Germline CDR1 SGHTA, CDR2 FQGNSA. The CDR3 covers 14 residues.